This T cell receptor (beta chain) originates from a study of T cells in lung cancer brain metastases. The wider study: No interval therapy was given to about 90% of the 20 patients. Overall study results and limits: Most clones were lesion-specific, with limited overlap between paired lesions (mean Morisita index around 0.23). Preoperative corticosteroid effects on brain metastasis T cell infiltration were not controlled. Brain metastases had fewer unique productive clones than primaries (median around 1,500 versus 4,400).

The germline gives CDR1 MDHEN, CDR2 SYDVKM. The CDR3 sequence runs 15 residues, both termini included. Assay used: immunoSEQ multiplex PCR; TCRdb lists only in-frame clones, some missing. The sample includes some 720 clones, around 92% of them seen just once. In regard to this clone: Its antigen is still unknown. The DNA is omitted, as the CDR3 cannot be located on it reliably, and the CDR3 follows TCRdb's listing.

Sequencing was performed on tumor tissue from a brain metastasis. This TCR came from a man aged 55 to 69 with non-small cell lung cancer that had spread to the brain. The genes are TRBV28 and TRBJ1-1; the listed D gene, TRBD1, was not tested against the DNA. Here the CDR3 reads CASSSSGQGLGEAFF.